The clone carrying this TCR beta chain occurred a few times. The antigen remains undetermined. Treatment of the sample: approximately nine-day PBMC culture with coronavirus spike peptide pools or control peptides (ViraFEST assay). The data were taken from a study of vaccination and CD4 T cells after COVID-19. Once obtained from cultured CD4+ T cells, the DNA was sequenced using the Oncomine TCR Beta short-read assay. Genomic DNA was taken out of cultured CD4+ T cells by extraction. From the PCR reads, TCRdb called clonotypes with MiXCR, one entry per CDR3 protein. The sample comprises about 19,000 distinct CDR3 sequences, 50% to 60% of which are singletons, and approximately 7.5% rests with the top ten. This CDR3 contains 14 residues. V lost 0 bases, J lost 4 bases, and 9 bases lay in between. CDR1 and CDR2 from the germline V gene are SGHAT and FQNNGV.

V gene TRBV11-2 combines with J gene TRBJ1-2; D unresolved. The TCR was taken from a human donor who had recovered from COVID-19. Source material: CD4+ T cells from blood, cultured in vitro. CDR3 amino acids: CASSLEPGPYGYTF. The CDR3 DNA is TGTGCCAGCAGCTTAGAGCCGGGTCCCTATGGCTACACCTTC.